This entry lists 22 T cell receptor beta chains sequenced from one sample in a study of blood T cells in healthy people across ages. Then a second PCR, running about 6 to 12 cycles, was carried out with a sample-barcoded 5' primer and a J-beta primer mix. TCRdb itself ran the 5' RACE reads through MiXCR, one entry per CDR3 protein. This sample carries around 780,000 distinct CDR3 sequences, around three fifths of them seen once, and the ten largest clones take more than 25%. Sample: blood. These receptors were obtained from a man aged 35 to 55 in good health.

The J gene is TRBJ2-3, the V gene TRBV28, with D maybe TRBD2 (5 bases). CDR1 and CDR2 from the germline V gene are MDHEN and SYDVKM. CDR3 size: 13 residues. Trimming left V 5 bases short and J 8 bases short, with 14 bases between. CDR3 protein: CASSGIGRGTQYF. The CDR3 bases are TGTGCCAGCAGTGGAATTGGTCGGGGTACGCAGTATTTT. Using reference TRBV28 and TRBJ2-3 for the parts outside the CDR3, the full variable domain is DVKVTQSSRYLVKRTGEKVFLECVQDMDHENMFWYRQDPGLGLRLIYFSYDVKMKEKGDIPEGYSVSREKKERFSLILESASTNQTSMYLCASSGIGRGTQYFGPGTRLTVL.

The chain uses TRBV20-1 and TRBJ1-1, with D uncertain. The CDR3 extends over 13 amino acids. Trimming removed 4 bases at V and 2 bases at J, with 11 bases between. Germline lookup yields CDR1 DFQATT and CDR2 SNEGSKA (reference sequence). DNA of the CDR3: TGCAGTGCTAAGAACGCTGCCAACACTGAAGCTTTCTTT. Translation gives CSAKNAANTEAFF.

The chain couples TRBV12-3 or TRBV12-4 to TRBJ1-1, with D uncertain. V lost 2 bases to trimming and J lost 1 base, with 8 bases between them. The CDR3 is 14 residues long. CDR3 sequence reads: CASSLMGTNTEAFF. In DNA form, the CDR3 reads TGTGCCAGCAGTTTAATGGGAACGAACACTGAAGCTTTCTTT.

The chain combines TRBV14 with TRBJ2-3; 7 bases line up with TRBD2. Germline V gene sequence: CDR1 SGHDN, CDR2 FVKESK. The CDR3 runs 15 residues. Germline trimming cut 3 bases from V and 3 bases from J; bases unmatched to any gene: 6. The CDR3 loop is CASSQGLILTDTQYF. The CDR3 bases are TGTGCCAGCAGCCAGGGACTAATTCTAACAGATACGCAGTATTTT. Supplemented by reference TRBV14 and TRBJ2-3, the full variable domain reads EAGVTQFPSHSVIEKGQTVTLRCDPISGHDNLYWYRRVMGKEIKFLLHFVKESKQDESGMPNNRFLAERTGGTYSTLKVQPAELEDSGVYFCASSQGLILTDTQYFGPGTRLTVL.

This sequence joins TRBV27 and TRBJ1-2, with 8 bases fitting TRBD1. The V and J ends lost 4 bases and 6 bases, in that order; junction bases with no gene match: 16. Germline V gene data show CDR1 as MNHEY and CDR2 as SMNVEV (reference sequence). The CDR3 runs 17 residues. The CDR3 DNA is TGTGCCAGCAGTTCCAATTTAGCGGGCAGGGGGCAAGATGGCTACACCTTC. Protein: CASSSNLAGRGQDGYTF.

This CDR3 is CASSLQGAKTDTQYF. The CDR3 DNA is TGCGCCAGCAGCTTACAGGGGGCTAAAACAGATACGCAGTATTTT. V usage is TRBV5-1 and J usage is TRBJ2-3, with 9 bases that match TRBD1. Unmatched junction bases numbered 4, after V lost 2 bases and J lost 3 bases. The V gene's germline CDR1 is SGHRS and CDR2 YFSETQ. This CDR3 has 15 residues.

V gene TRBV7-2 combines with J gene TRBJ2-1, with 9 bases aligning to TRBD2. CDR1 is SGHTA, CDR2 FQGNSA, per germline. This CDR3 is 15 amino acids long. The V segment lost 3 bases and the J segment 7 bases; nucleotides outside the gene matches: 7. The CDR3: CASSFESLAGNEQFF. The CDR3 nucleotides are TGTGCCAGCAGCTTTGAGTCGCTAGCGGGAAATGAGCAGTTCTTC.

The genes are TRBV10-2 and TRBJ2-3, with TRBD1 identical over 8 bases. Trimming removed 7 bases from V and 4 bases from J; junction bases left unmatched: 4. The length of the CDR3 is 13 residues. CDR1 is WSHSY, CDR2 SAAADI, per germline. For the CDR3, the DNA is TGCGCCAGCAAGGCAGGGGGCTCAGATACGCAGTATTTT. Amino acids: CASKAGGSDTQYF.

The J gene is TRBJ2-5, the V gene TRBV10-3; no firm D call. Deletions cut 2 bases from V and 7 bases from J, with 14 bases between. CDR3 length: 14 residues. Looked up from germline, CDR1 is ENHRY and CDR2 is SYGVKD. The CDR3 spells CAISEARRLGTQYF. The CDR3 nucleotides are TGTGCCATCAGTGAGGCCCGACGCCTTGGGACCCAGTACTTC.

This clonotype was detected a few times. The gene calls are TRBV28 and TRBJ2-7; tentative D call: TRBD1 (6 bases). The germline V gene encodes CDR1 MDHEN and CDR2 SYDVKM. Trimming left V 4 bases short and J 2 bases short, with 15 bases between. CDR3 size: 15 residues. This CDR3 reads CASSSEHRAPYEQYF. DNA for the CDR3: TGTGCCAGCAGTTCAGAGCACAGGGCCCCCTACGAGCAGTACTTC.

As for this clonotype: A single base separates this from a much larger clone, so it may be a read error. The CDR3 protein is CSARQYNEQYF. The CDR3 DNA is TGCAGTGCTAGACAGTACAATGAGCAGTACTTC. This chain connects TRBV20-1 to TRBJ2-1, with D uncertain. The end of the DNA fits TRBJ2-7 better, so the J call may be wrong. CDR3 length: 11 residues. Germline V gene data show CDR1 as DFQATT and CDR2 as SNEGSKA (reference sequence).

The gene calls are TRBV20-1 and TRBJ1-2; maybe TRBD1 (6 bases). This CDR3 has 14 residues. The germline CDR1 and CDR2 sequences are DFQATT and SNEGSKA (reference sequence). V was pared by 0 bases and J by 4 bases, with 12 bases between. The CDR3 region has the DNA TGCAGTGCTAGAGATTTATGGGACATCTATGGCTACACCTTC. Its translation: CSARDLWDIYGYTF.

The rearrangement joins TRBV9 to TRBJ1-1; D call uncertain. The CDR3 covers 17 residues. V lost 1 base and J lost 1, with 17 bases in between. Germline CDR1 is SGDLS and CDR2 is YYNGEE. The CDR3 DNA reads TGTGCCAGCAGCGTATTTTTCACTCCAGATCCGAACACTGAAGCTTTCTTT. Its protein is CASSVFFTPDPNTEAFF.

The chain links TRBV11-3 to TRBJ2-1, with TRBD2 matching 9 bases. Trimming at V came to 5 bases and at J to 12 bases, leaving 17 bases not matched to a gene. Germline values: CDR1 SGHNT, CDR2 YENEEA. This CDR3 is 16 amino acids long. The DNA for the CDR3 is TGTGCCAGCAGCCCCAGGACTGGGCGGGAGGGGGTCTGGCAGTTCTTC. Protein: CASSPRTGREGVWQFF.

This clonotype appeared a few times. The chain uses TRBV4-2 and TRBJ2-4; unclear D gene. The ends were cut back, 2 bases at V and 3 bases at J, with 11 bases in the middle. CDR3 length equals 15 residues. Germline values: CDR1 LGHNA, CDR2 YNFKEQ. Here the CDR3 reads CASSQPGSDKNIQYF. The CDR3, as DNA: TGTGCCAGCAGCCAACCCGGGTCGGACAAAAACATTCAGTACTTC.

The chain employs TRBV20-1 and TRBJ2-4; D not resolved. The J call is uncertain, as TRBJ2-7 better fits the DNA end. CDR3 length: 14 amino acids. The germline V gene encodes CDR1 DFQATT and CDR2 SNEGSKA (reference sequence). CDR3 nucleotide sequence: TGCAGTGCAGGGCAGCGCCTCCTCCGCGGCGAGCAGTACTTC. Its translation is CSAGQRLLRGEQYF.

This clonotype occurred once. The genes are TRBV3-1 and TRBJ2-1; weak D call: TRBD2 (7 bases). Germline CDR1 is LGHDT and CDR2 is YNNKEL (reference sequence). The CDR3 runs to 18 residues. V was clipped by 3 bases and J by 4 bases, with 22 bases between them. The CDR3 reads CASSHTMSTGRGYNEQFF. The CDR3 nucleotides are TGTGCCAGCAGCCACACCATGAGTACGGGGAGGGGGTACAATGAGCAGTTCTTC.

CDR3: CASSLVLAGGQYEQYF. In DNA form, the CDR3 reads TGTGCCAGCAGCTTAGTACTAGCGGGAGGGCAGTACGAGCAGTACTTC. The rearrangement links TRBV11-2 to TRBJ2-5; 13 bases are a match to TRBD2. The end of the DNA is better explained by TRBJ2-7, so the J call may be wrong. The CDR3 spans 16 residues. In germline, CDR1 is SGHAT, CDR2 FQNNGV.

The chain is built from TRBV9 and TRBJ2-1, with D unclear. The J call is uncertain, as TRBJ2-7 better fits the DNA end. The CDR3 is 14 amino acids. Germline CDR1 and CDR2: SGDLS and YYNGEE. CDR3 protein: CASSVVGLYNEQYF. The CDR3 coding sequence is TGTGCCAGCAGCGTAGTCGGCCTTTACAATGAGCAGTACTTC.

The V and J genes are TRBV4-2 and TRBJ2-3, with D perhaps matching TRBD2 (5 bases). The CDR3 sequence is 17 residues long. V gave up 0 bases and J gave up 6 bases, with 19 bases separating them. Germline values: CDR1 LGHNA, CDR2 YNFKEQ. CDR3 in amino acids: CASSQDPGFRPVDTQYF. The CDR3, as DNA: TGTGCCAGCAGCCAAGATCCGGGATTTCGGCCTGTGGATACGCAGTATTTT.

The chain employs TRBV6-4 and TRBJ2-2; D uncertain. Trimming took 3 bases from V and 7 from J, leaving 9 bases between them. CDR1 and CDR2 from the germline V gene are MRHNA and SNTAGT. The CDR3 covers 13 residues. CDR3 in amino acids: CASSDTFGGELFF. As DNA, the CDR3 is TGTGCCAGCAGTGATACTTTTGGCGGGGAGCTGTTTTTT.

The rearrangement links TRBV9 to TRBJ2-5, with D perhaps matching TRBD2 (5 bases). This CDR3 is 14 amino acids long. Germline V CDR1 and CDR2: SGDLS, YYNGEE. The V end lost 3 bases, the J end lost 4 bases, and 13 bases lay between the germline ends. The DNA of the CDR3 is TGTGCCAGCAGCGGCCGACTACGACCAGAGACCCAGTACTTC. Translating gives CASSGRLRPETQYF.